Below, one TCR beta chain is given with its context. The data were taken from a study of STAT5B mutations in CD4+ large granular lymphocyte leukemia. TCRdb's table, derived via immunoSEQ multiplex PCR, lists solely in-frame clones and lacks some. The sample has some 35,000 clones, 70% to 90% seen once. The sample was CD4+ T cells from blood buffy coats. The clonotype originates from a human donor in good health.

CDR3 in DNA: TGCGCCAGCAGCCAAGATCGGGGTACAGGCACAGATACGCAGTATTTT. Its translation is CASSQDRGTGTDTQYF. The rearrangement uses TRBV4-3 and TRBJ2-3, with D perhaps TRBD2 (5 bases). The V and J ends lost 0 bases and 1 base respectively, with 11 bases between them. Per germline, CDR1 LGHNA and CDR2 YSLEER. The CDR3 has 16 residues.